This T cell receptor (beta chain) emerged from a study of molecular identifiers for immune sequencing clone quantification. TCRdb re-called the PCR reads through MiXCR, storing one row per CDR3 protein. The table records a few hundred thousand distinct CDR3 sequences, around 23% of them present only once. Naive CD8 T cells underwent sorting with the CD8+CD4-CCR7+CD45RA+ definition. J was trimmed by 4 bases and V by 3 bases; bases with no gene match: 7. The germline gives CDR1 SGHDT, CDR2 YYEEEE. CDR3 length: 15 residues. In this sample, this clonotype turned up many times. The chain employs TRBV5-6 and TRBJ2-3; 8 bases match TRBD1. Input material: naive CD8+ T cells from blood, with Jurkat cell RNA spiked in. Subset specified: FACS-sorted CD8+CD4-CCR7+CD45RA+ naive T cells. The receptor was derived from a human donor in good health. Some libraries in this study had Jurkat cell RNA spiked in. The CDR3 sequence is CASSYTGGFADTQYF. CDR3 nucleotides: TGTGCCAGCAGCTACACAGGGGGATTTGCAGATACGCAGTATTTT.